This TCR beta chain was recovered during a study of breast tumors, draining lymph nodes, adjacent tissues. Overall study results and limits: The lymph node origin of tumor T cells was framed as consistent with a hypothesis, not demonstrated. Findings are consistent with lymph node origin and intratumoral expansion of most tumor T cells. Luminal-like breast cancer showed significantly greater tumor-nontumor repertoire similarity than basal-like breast cancer did. Tumor repertoires ranked between lymph nodes and nontumor tissue in diversity, with V and J gene preferences.

From the multiplex PCR reads, TCRdb called clonotypes with MiXCR, one entry per CDR3 protein. The sample consists of 170,000 or so distinct CDR3 sequences, 30% to 35% of them appearing once. Of note for this clonotype: What it recognizes is unknown.

Samples came from axillary lymph nodes draining the breast cancer. Germline V gene sequence: CDR1 SGHAT, CDR2 FQNNGV. The length of the CDR3 is 13 residues. V shed 0 bases and J shed 3 bases, with 5 bases lying between them. The TCR originated in a female donor with breast cancer. Some clones in this sample may be carry-over from other donors' samples. The chain employs TRBV11-2 and TRBJ1-1; no clear D. The sequencing sample was made of axillary lymph node tissue. In nucleotides, the CDR3 is TGTGCCAGCAGCTTAGATAGGTACACTGAAGCTTTCTTT. This encodes CASSLDRYTEAFF.